These T cell receptor beta chains were read from a single sample in a study of OX40 agonist ivuxolimab in advanced cancers. TCRdb's table, derived via immunoSEQ multiplex PCR, lists solely in-frame clones and lacks some. The table has under 80,000 clones, over 75% seen once. The specimen was CD4+ or CD8+ T cells sorted from blood, collected in a trial of the OX40 agonist ivuxolimab. These receptors came from an adult with an advanced solid tumor such as melanoma, head and neck, liver or kidney cancer. Both conserved end residues are trimmed from each CDR3. Not all rows give a size; the values are once, few, many and, for expanded clones, a class.

j_call v_call clone_size cdr3_length cdr3_aa
TRBJ2-3 TRBV4-1 NA 16 ASSLAGSLDSPTDTQY
TRBJ2-7 TRBV15 NA 15 ATSRDRLGGRAYEQY
TRBJ1-1 TRBV28 NA 12 ASSLGQGNTEAF
TRBJ2-5 TRBV28 NA 13 ASTRGSGSWETQY
TRBJ2-3 TRBV14 NA 15 ASSQPLTSGRADTQY
TRBJ1-5 TRBV7-2 NA 13 ASSLAGQSNQPQH
TRBJ2-3 TRBV6-5 NA 13 ASSLSGRAQDTQY
TRBJ2-3 TRBV6-1 once 14 ASSEAGSGKGDTQY
TRBJ2-5 TRBV5-1 NA 13 ASSLGRGVFVTQY
TRBJ2-3 TRBV4-3 NA 13 ASSLTGQGPDTQY
TRBJ1-5 TRBV6-5 NA 13 ASMGDLGLGVPQH
TRBJ2-7 TRBV29-1 NA 12 SVEGGTGYYEQY
TRBJ2-5 TRBV5-6 NA 11 ASSAVDRETQY
TRBJ2-7 TRBV30 NA 11 AWSGGTGGASR
TRBJ2-6 TRBV27 NA 13 ASSFSRSGANVLT
TRBJ2-5 TRBV9 NA 12 ASSPGGWGETQY
TRBJ1-3 TRBV28 NA 13 ASSPGGSGGNTIY
TRBJ2-1 TRBV11-3 NA 11 ASSREEDNEQF
TRBJ1-5 TRBV6-6 NA 10 ASSYGAQPQH
TRBJ1-1 TRBV7-2 NA 12 ASSARQGWTEAF